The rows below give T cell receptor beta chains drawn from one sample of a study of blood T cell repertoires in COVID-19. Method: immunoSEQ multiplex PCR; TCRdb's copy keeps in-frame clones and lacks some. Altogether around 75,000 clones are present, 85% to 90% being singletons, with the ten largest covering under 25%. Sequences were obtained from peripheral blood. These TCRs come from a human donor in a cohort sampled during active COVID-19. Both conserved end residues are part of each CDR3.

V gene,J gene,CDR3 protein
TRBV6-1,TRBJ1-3,CASSEAPPGGAGNTIYF
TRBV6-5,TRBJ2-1,CASSWGLADNEQFF
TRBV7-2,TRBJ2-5,CASIQDRGRETQYF
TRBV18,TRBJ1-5,CASSPDTVNQPQHF
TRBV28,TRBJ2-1,CASRKTGPPYNEQFF
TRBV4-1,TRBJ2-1,CASSQRLAGAYNEQFF
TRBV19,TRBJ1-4,CASSMGRYEKLFF
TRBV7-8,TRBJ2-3,CASSLGAIAGGTTDTQYF
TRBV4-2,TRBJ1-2,CASSRHSRANYGYTF
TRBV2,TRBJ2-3,CASSEILQPSTDTQYF
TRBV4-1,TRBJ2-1,CASSQDMREGYNEQFF
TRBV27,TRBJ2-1,CASSGGLVAGGPNEQFF
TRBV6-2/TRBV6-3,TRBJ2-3,CASSESGAKDTQYF
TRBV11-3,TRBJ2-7,CASSLGPPGSSYEQYF
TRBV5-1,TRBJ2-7,CASTTGGQRGREQYF
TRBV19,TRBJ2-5,CASRGTGFSKETQYF
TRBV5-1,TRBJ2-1,CASSSGTSGGGEQFF
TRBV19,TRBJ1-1,CASSYGQGNTEAFF
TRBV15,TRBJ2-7,CATSRDGQGVGEQYF
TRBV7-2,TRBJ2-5,CASSVTTSLETQYF
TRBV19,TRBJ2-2,CASSIAAPLLATGELFF
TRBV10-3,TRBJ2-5,CAIKGEGDSLAQYF
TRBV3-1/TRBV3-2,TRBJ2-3,CASSLGLAGGLDTQYF
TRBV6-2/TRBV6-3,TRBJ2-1,CASSYLSGGYNEQFF